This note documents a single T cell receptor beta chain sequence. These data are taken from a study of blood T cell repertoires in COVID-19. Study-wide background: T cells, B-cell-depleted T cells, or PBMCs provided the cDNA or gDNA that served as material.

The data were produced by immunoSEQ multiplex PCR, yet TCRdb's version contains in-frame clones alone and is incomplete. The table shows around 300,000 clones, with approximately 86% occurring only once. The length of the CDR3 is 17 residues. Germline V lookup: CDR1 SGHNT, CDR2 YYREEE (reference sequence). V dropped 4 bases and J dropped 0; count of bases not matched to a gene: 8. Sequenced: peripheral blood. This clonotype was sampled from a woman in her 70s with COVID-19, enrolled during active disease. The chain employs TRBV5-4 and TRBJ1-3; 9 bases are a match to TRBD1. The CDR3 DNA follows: TGTGCCAGCAGCCATCCGGGACAGGGAGGCTCTGGAAACACCATATATTTT. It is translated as CASSHPGQGGSGNTIYF.